The source of this T cell receptor (beta chain) is a study of T cells expressing NK-cell markers (TCRdb year 2020). About the full investigation: Eight donors provided sorted CD3+CD56+NKG2C+, CD3+CD56+NKG2C- and CD3+CD56-NKG2C+ T-cell subsets, whose TCR beta-chain repertoires were profiled. The libraries were sequenced on Illumina HiSeq 2000/2500, MiSeq or NextSeq, producing 2 x 150 bp reads. The study sequenced eight donors, all healthy volunteers chosen at random: three men and five women. Of the eight sequenced donors, seven were found to be HCMV-seropositive and one was found to be HCMV-seronegative. Overall results and qualifications from the work: For five or six donors, the dominant CD3+CD56+NKG2C+ clonotypes were among the top 10 CD8+ clonotypes and accounted for roughly 1.0-8% of CD8+ T cells. Whether the expanded NKG2C-expressing T cell clones were specific for HCMV antigens remained unclear. Those dominant clonotypes were again the most abundant among CD3+CD56-NKG2C+ cells in a few donors, at about 25-65%.

Instrument on record: Illumina HiSeq 2000. The TCR beta cDNA libraries were made using 5'RACE template switching, a step that added both a universal primer site and unique molecular identifiers. cDNA synthesis was primed from the TCR beta constant segment and was followed by two successive PCR amplification steps. The authors' analysis ran thus. Reads were demultiplexed and grouped by UMI with MIGEC, and clonotypes were assembled and quantified with MiTCR. To exclude erroneous sequences, any TCR cDNA sequence not supported by at least two reads was discarded. Downstream repertoire analysis used the tcR package, and clonotypes were matched across fractions by CDR3 nucleotide sequence plus V segment. VDJmatch was used to annotate antigen specificity against VDJdb, with one amino acid substitution in CDR3 permitted. TCRdb reprocessed the public reads and reports one entry per CDR3 protein sequence, without DNA. For this entry, the V and J calls and clone size follow TCRdb and not the study's own pipeline. The table for this sample shows under 200,000 distinct CDR3 sequences. Together, the top ten hold around 20% of the sample.

HCMV-specific IgG was detected in serum with a commercial ELISA kit to determine HCMV serostatus. Ficoll density gradient centrifugation was used to isolate peripheral blood mononuclear cells from blood. Based on the germline V gene, the CDR1 and CDR2 sequences are SGHAT and FQNNGV. Reading from cysteine to phenylalanine, the CDR3 counts 15 amino acids. The coding DNA is unavailable. Points on this clonotype: Its antigen is currently not known.

The clonotype comes from a woman aged 18-70 years in good health. The rearrangement combines TRBV11-2 with TRBJ2-1; TCRdb's assignment of TRBD1 cannot be checked, as there is no DNA. Sample: blood T cells: a sorted CD56 or NKG2C T cell subset, CD4+ or CD8+ T cells, or bulk PBMC T cells (not recorded which). The CDR3 region: CASSQTGKGYNEQFF.